Each of the 18 T cell receptor beta chains below was sequenced from the same sample in a study of blood T cell repertoires in COVID-19. Measured with immunoSEQ multiplex PCR; TCRdb has only the in-frame clones, and not every one. The sample has about 180,000 clones; roughly 87% are singletons. What was sequenced was peripheral blood. Source of these receptors: a man aged 18 to 30 who had recovered from COVID-19.

V is TRBV25-1 and J is TRBJ1-3, with no clear D. Germline CDR1 MGHDK, CDR2 SYGVNS. There are 15 residues in the CDR3. Trimming pared 0 bases from V and 9 bases from J, leaving 15 bases between. The CDR3 protein is CASSEYGTRSATIYF. As DNA, the CDR3 is TGTGCCAGCAGTGAATATGGCACTAGGTCCGCCACCATATATTTT.

The chain is built from TRBV6-5 and TRBJ2-1; the match to TRBD2 covers 7 bases. This CDR3 spans 15 amino acids. V gave up 2 bases and J gave up 5 bases; unmatched junction bases: 6. Germline V CDR1 and CDR2: MNHEY, SVGAGI. CDR3 residues: CASSYGLADNNEQFF. The CDR3 DNA reads TGTGCCAGCAGTTACGGGCTAGCGGACAACAATGAGCAGTTCTTC.

The chain uses TRBV3-1 (or the pseudogene TRBV3-2) and TRBJ2-7; 8 nucleotides align to TRBD1. Germline trimming cut 3 bases from V and 2 bases from J; bases unmatched to any gene: 3. CDR1 is LGHDT and CDR2 is YNNKEL in the germline V gene (reference sequence). The CDR3 is made up of 14 amino acids. The CDR3 DNA reads TGTGCCAGCAGCCATGACAGGGGCCCCTACGAGCAGTACTTC. Translation: CASSHDRGPYEQYF.

The rearrangement links TRBV6-5 to TRBJ1-5, with 7 bases fitting TRBD1. The CDR3 spans 14 residues. The germline gives CDR1 MNHEY, CDR2 SVGAGI. V shed 6 bases, J shed 3 bases, and the junction held 5 bases outside the gene matches. CDR3 sequence reads: CASRLDRINQPQHF. The CDR3 DNA reads TGTGCCAGCAGGCTGGACAGGATCAATCAGCCCCAGCATTTT.

This clone appeared a single time. J is TRBJ1-5 and V is TRBV6-2 or TRBV6-3; 10 nucleotides match TRBD1. Germline V gene sequence: CDR1 MNHEY, CDR2 SVGEGT. V dropped 5 bases and J dropped 7; count of bases not matched to a gene: 8. The CDR3 is 15 residues long. The CDR3, as DNA: TGTGCCAGCAGTAACGGACAGGGGGTCCGACAGCCCCAGCATTTT. Amino acid sequence: CASSNGQGVRQPQHF.

The genes are TRBV19 and TRBJ2-2; D is unclear. The germline V gene encodes CDR1 LNHDA and CDR2 SQIVND (reference sequence). Deletions cut 4 bases from V and 4 bases from J, with 13 bases between. CDR3 length equals 15 residues. CDR3 loop: CASSTPRSVTGELFF. CDR3 sequence (DNA): TGTGCCAGTAGTACTCCAAGGAGCGTCACCGGGGAGCTGTTTTTT. The full variable domain, rest sourced from reference TRBV19 and TRBJ2-2, is DGGITQSPKYLFRKEGQNVTLSCEQNLNHDAMYWYRQDPGQGLRLIYYSQIVNDFQKGDIAEGYSVSREKKESFPLTVTSAQKNPTAFYLCASSTPRSVTGELFFGEGSRLTVL.

This chain links TRBV2 with TRBJ1-1, with no clear D. Trimming stripped 7 bases from V and 7 bases from J, with 19 bases between. CDR3 size: 14 residues. Germline values: CDR1 SNHLY, CDR2 FYNNEI. The CDR3 sequence is CASTPETRTGEAFF. CDR3 sequence (DNA): TGTGCCAGCACCCCGGAAACTAGGACGGGTGAAGCTTTCTTT.

This chain links TRBV15 with TRBJ1-2, with 7 bases aligning to TRBD1. Germline assignment: CDR1 LNHNV and CDR2 YYDKDF (reference sequence). This CDR3 contains 14 residues. The junction had 5 bases not matched to a gene; V was cut back by 1 base and J by 6 bases. As DNA, the CDR3 is TGTGCCACCAGCAGAGGGGGACAGAAACATGGCTACACCTTC. Amino acid sequence: CATSRGGQKHGYTF.

V usage is TRBV3-1 (or the pseudogene TRBV3-2) and J usage is TRBJ2-5; 14 nucleotides match TRBD2. Germline V gene data show CDR1 as LGHDT and CDR2 as YNNKEL (reference sequence). V lost 6 bases to trimming and J lost 1 base; unmatched junction nucleotides: 7. This CDR3 comprises 17 residues. The CDR3 reads CASSAGTSGSVQETQYF. CDR3 in DNA: TGTGCCAGCAGTGCGGGGACTAGCGGGAGTGTCCAAGAGACCCAGTACTTC.

The chain joins TRBV9 to TRBJ1-6; D unclear. The V end was cut by 1 base, the J end by 6 bases, with 8 bases between. The CDR3 contains 14 residues. Germline V gene lookup returns CDR1 SGDLS and CDR2 YYNGEE. This chain's CDR3 is CASSVRSANSPLHF. The DNA of the CDR3 is TGTGCCAGCAGCGTACGCAGTGCTAATTCACCCCTCCACTTT.

The chain carries TRBV7-9 and TRBJ2-3, with D possibly matching TRBD1 (5 bases). The ends were cut back, 8 bases at V and 5 bases at J, with 17 bases in the middle. The CDR3 consists of 14 residues. The germline V gene has CDR1 SEHNR and CDR2 FQNEAQ (reference sequence). Here the CDR3 DNA reads TGTGCCAGCGACTTTGGGCGAAGGGGAGATACGCAGTATTTT. It codes for CASDFGRRGDTQYF. Drawing the rest from reference TRBV7-9 and TRBJ2-3, the complete variable domain is DTGVSQNPRHKITKRGQNVTFRCDPISEHNRLYWYRQTLGQGPEFLTYFQNEAQLEKSRLLSDRFSAERPKGSFSTLEIQRTEQGDSAMYLCASDFGRRGDTQYFGPGTRLTVL.

The chain is built from TRBV27 and TRBJ2-5; 7 nucleotides line up with TRBD2. The ends lost 6 bases at V and 9 bases at J; junction bases unmatched: 16. The germline V gene has CDR1 MNHEY and CDR2 SMNVEV (reference sequence). CDR3 length: 15 amino acids. CDR3 coding DNA: TGTGCCAGCAGCCCTCAATGGACTAGTGGGATCGCCCAGTACTTC. Its protein is CASSPQWTSGIAQYF.

The CDR3 reads CASSTSSGDYNEQFF. The CDR3 DNA reads TGTGCCAGCAGCACCTCTAGCGGAGACTACAATGAGCAGTTCTTC. The genes are TRBV28 and TRBJ2-1; 7 bases line up with TRBD2. With V trimmed by 6 bases and J by 3 bases, 8 bases remained unmatched. This CDR3 has 15 residues. The germline V gene has CDR1 MDHEN and CDR2 SYDVKM.

The chain combines TRBV6-5 with TRBJ1-1; D is uncertain. V lost 6 bases and J 0 bases, leaving 11 bases between the germline ends. In germline, CDR1 is MNHEY, CDR2 SVGAGI. The CDR3 spans 14 residues. CDR3 residues: CASSLGGVNTEAFF. Written as DNA, the CDR3 is TGTGCCAGCAGCCTAGGAGGCGTGAACACTGAAGCTTTCTTT.

This chain uses TRBV6-2 or TRBV6-3 with TRBJ2-2, with a tentative D call TRBD1 (6 bases). Trimming removed 4 bases at V and 4 bases at J, with 10 bases between. The CDR3 covers 14 residues. Germline V gives CDR1 MNHEY, CDR2 SVGEGT. CDR3 in DNA: TGTGCCAGCAGTTCGCCCAGGGGCACCGGGGAGCTGTTTTTT. Its protein product is CASSSPRGTGELFF.

This chain connects TRBV7-2 to TRBJ2-3; TRBD1 agrees at 7 bases. The V and J ends lost 4 bases and 6 bases, in that order; junction bases with no gene match: 4. This CDR3 has 13 residues. Germline assignment: CDR1 SGHTA and CDR2 FQGNSA. Here the CDR3 DNA reads TGTGCCAGCAGCTCCCAGGGGGTGGATACGCAGTATTTT. Its translation is CASSSQGVDTQYF.

V and J are TRBV3-1 (or the pseudogene TRBV3-2) and TRBJ1-6; perhaps TRBD1 as D (6 bases). Trimming stripped 6 bases from V and 0 bases from J, with 18 bases between. This CDR3 has 18 residues. Germline values: CDR1 LGHDT, CDR2 YNNKEL (reference sequence). Here the CDR3 reads CASSLEPQGRSYNSPLHF. The CDR3 DNA reads as TGTGCCAGCAGTCTAGAACCCCAGGGGCGCTCCTATAATTCACCCCTCCACTTT.

The gene calls are TRBV5-4 and TRBJ2-7, with D tentatively TRBD1 (5 bases). This CDR3 spans 15 amino acids. Germline V gene data show CDR1 as SGHNT and CDR2 as YYREEE (reference sequence). V was pared by 4 bases and J by 3 bases, with 17 bases between. The CDR3 region is CASSVAGRAVYEQYF. The CDR3 DNA sequence: TGTGCCAGCAGCGTGGCTGGCAGGGCAGTCTACGAGCAGTACTTC. The whole variable domain, remainder taken from reference TRBV5-4 and TRBJ2-7, is ETGVTQSPTHLIKTRGQQVTLRCSSQSGHNTVSWYQQALGQGPQFIFQYYREEENGRGNFPPRFSGLQFPNYSSELNVNALELDDSALYLCASSVAGRAVYEQYFGPGTRLTVT.